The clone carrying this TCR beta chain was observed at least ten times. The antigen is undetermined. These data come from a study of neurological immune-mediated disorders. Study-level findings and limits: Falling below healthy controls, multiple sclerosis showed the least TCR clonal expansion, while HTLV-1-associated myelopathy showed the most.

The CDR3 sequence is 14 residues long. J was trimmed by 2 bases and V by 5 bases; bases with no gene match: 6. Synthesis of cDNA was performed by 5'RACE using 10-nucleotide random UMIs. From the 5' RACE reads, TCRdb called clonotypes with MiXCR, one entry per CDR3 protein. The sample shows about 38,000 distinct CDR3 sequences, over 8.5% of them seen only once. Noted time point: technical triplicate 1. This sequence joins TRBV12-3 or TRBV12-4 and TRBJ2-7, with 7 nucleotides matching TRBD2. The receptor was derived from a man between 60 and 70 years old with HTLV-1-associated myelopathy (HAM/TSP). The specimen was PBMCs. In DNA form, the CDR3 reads TGTGCCAGCAGTCCCTCGGGAGGACCCTACGAGCAGTACTTC. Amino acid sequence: CASSPSGGPYEQYF.